This T cell receptor beta chain came from a study of cytomegalovirus exposure and HLA in healthy donors. Study observations and caveats: Later analysis indicated greater clonal expansion among HLA-associated TCR beta chains than among equally common other chains.

The PCR employed 60 Vbeta primers together with 13 Jbeta primers. TCRdb's copy holds only in-frame clones and misses some; the assay was immunoSEQ multiplex PCR. The data contain about 120,000 clones, around 84% of them singletons. The CDR3 extends over 16 amino acids. Trimming removed 2 bases at V and 1 base at J, with 15 bases between. Germline CDR1 reads SGHRS; CDR2 reads YFSETQ. Details on this clone: Antigen specificity is unknown.

The sequencing input was PBMCs. V gene TRBV5-1 combines with J gene TRBJ1-1, with D perhaps TRBD1 (6 bases). The sequence was collected from a man aged 30 to 39 in good health and CMV-seropositive. The CDR3 bases are TGCGCCAGCAGCTTAGGACAGACTAAGCCGAACACTGAAGCTTTCTTT. Protein product: CASSLGQTKPNTEAFF.